One and the same sample provided the 15 T cell receptor beta chains below, sequenced in a study of blood T cell repertoires in COVID-19. TCRdb's copy holds only in-frame clones and misses some; the assay was immunoSEQ multiplex PCR. The sample carries approximately 300,000 clones, under 90% recorded once. Sequenced: PBMCs or T cells enriched from blood (not recorded which). The receptors come from a man aged 60-69 years who had recovered from COVID-19.

The chain has TRBV5-1 and TRBJ2-3; 13 bases align to TRBD2. Germline assignment: CDR1 SGHRS and CDR2 YFSETQ. V lost 1 base, J lost 2 bases, and 4 bases stayed unmatched. The CDR3 length is 17 residues. In nucleotides, the CDR3 is TGCGCCAGCAGCTTGCCGGGGACTAGCGGGAACACAGATACGCAGTATTTT. Its protein is CASSLPGTSGNTDTQYF.

The chain is built from TRBV12-5 and TRBJ2-2; the match to TRBD2 covers 11 bases. CDR3 length: 15 amino acids. V lost 6 bases and J lost 4; bases outside the gene matches: 4. The germline V gene has CDR1 LGHNT and CDR2 FRNRAP. DNA for the CDR3: TGTGCTAGTGGCCGAACTAGCGGGGGCACCGGGGAGCTGTTTTTT. Translation: CASGRTSGGTGELFF.

The rearrangement joins TRBV6-4 to TRBJ2-2; D unclear. Germline V gives CDR1 MRHNA, CDR2 SNTAGT. This CDR3 is 14 amino acids long. The germline V and J ends were trimmed by 2 bases and 2 bases, with 6 bases remaining between them. CDR3 residues: CASSDVANTGELFF. CDR3 sequence (DNA): TGTGCCAGCAGTGACGTGGCTAACACCGGGGAGCTGTTTTTT.

The rearrangement uses TRBV9 and TRBJ2-1; 11 bases fit TRBD2. Per the germline V gene, CDR1 is SGDLS and CDR2 is YYNGEE. The junction had 2 bases not matched to a gene; V was cut back by 0 bases and J by 0 bases. The CDR3 runs 17 residues. The CDR3 is CASSVGTSGSSYNEQFF. The CDR3 region has the DNA TGTGCCAGCAGCGTAGGAACTAGCGGGAGCTCCTACAATGAGCAGTTCTTC.

The V call is TRBV10-1, the J call TRBJ2-1; 9 positions match TRBD2. The ends lost 5 bases at V and 7 bases at J; junction bases unmatched: 27. In germline, CDR1 is WNHNN, CDR2 SYGVQD (reference sequence). The CDR3 totals 21 residues. As DNA, the CDR3 is TGCGCCAGCAGTCACCGCGTAGCGGCTAGCGGGAATAGCTATAACAGGAATGAGCAGTTCTTC. It codes for CASSHRVAASGNSYNRNEQFF.

V usage is TRBV3-1 (or the pseudogene TRBV3-2) and J usage is TRBJ2-6; possible D gene TRBD1, 5 bases. This CDR3 has 15 residues. The V gene's germline CDR1 is LGHDT and CDR2 YNNKEL (reference sequence). V was trimmed by 1 base and J by 1 base, leaving 5 bases between them. DNA for the CDR3: TGTGCCAGCAGCCAAGCAGGGTCTGGGGCCAACGTCCTGACTTTC. This encodes CASSQAGSGANVLTF.

This sequence joins TRBV3-1 (or the pseudogene TRBV3-2) and TRBJ1-5, with D tentatively TRBD1 (6 bases). Deletions cut 5 bases from V and 4 bases from J, with 15 bases between. CDR1 is LGHDT, CDR2 YNNKEL, per germline (reference sequence). The CDR3 is made up of 15 amino acids. This chain's CDR3 is CASSSTGTGNQPQHF. The CDR3 DNA follows: TGTGCCAGCAGCTCTACCGGCACAGGGAATCAGCCCCAGCATTTT.

The chain couples TRBV3-1 (or the pseudogene TRBV3-2) to TRBJ1-2; tentative D call: TRBD1 (5 bases). This CDR3 has 15 residues. Trimming took 0 bases from V and 5 from J, leaving 13 bases between them. Germline lookup yields CDR1 LGHDT and CDR2 YNNKEL (reference sequence). Written as DNA, the CDR3 is TGTGCCAGCAGCCAAGATTCAGCGGGACGGTATGGCTACACCTTC. Translated: CASSQDSAGRYGYTF.

This clone has more than one count but fewer than ten. V gene TRBV28 combines with J gene TRBJ1-2; no clear D gene. V lost 5 bases, J lost 8 bases, and 21 bases lay in between. CDR3 length: 15 amino acids. Germline CDR1 MDHEN, CDR2 SYDVKM. The CDR3 reads CASSGRIRDFLGYTF. The CDR3 bases are TGTGCCAGCAGTGGAAGGATCCGAGACTTTTTGGGCTACACCTTC.

This chain connects TRBV30 to TRBJ1-2, with TRBD1 as a possible D gene (6 bases). Germline lookup yields CDR1 GTSNPN and CDR2 SVGIG (reference sequence). V lost 5 bases, J lost 5 bases, and 12 bases lay in between. CDR3 size: 12 residues. CDR3 region: CAWYREKYGYTF. The DNA of the CDR3 is TGTGCCTGGTACAGGGAGAAGTATGGCTACACCTTC.

The chain uses TRBV27 and TRBJ1-1; D unclear. Germline values: CDR1 MNHEY, CDR2 SMNVEV (reference sequence). This CDR3 contains 13 residues. Trimming pared 4 bases from V and 1 base from J, leaving 7 bases between. The CDR3 is CASSSYRNTEAFF. The CDR3 coding sequence is TGTGCCAGCAGTTCGTACAGGAACACTGAAGCTTTCTTT.

The V and J genes are TRBV9 and TRBJ1-5; D remains unclear. Germline CDR1 SGDLS, CDR2 YYNGEE. The CDR3 loop spans 14 amino acids. Trimming cost V 3 bases and J 4 bases, with 11 bases left between them. CDR3 protein: CASSERGLNQPQHF. The CDR3 nucleotides are TGTGCCAGCAGCGAACGGGGATTAAATCAGCCCCAGCATTTT.

This chain connects TRBV11-2 to TRBJ2-7; the D gene is possibly TRBD1 (6 bases). The CDR3 consists of 14 residues. The ends were cut back, 0 bases at V and 3 bases at J, with 9 bases in the middle. Per germline, CDR1 SGHAT and CDR2 FQNNGV. CDR3 protein: CASSLDQGFYEQYF. The CDR3 DNA reads TGTGCCAGCAGCTTAGATCAGGGGTTCTACGAGCAGTACTTC.

The rearrangement links TRBV13 to TRBJ2-7; a weak D match, TRBD2 (5 bases). This CDR3 contains 15 residues. The germline V gene has CDR1 PRHDT and CDR2 FYEKMQ (reference sequence). Between the trimmed V and J ends, which lost 5 bases and 4 bases, there was a span of 18 bases. The CDR3 here is CASSRQGPGDYEQYF. As DNA, the CDR3 is TGTGCCAGCAGCCGACAAGGGCCCGGGGATTACGAGCAGTACTTC.

Only a few counts were recorded for this clone. The chain couples TRBV11-2 to TRBJ1-2, with a tentative D call TRBD1 (6 bases). V lost 5 bases and J lost 4, with 14 bases in between. This CDR3 contains 14 residues. Per germline, CDR1 SGHAT and CDR2 FQNNGV. In DNA form, the CDR3 reads TGTGCCAGCAGCCAGACGGTAGGGGGCTATGGCTACACCTTC. Translated, it gives CASSQTVGGYGYTF.